The 17 T cell receptor beta chains listed next were all sequenced from one sample in a study of spatial heterogeneity in lung cancer. Time point denoted: blood at routine non-recurrence follow-up after resection. TCRdb re-analysed the 5' RACE reads in MiXCR, keeping a single row per CDR3 protein. The sample has 110,000 or so distinct CDR3 sequences, about 10% seen once; the top ten hold 24%. The sample in question was PBMCs, obtained at follow-up. The receptor source for this set is a female donor with early-stage non-small cell lung cancer.

This clonotype was picked up many times. The chain uses TRBV9 and TRBJ1-2; D unresolved. CDR1 SGDLS and CDR2 YYNGEE come from the germline V gene. The CDR3 extends over 14 amino acids. The V end lost 0 bases, the J end lost 6 bases, and 12 bases lay between the germline ends. The chain's CDR3 is CASSVAAVTDGYTF. The CDR3 region has the DNA TGTGCCAGCAGCGTAGCAGCGGTAACAGATGGCTACACCTTC. The entire variable domain, with the rest obtained from reference TRBV9 and TRBJ1-2, is as follows: DSGVTQTPKHLITATGQRVTLRCSPRSGDLSVYWYQQSLDQGLQFLIQYYNGEERAKGNILERFSAQQFPDLHSELNLSSLELGDSALYFCASSVAAVTDGYTFGSGTRLTVV.

This rearrangement joins TRBV24-1 to TRBJ2-3; D gene unclear. The CDR3 is 14 amino acids. Trimming took off 2 bases at V and 3 bases at J, with 8 bases between the two ends. The germline gives CDR1 KGHDR, CDR2 SFDVKD. The CDR3 here is CATSDSSSTDTQYF. The DNA of the CDR3 is TGTGCCACCAGTGATTCATCAAGTACAGATACGCAGTATTTT.

This clonotype was counted ten times or more. The V and J genes are TRBV11-2 and TRBJ2-3; 7 bases match TRBD2. V was clipped by 5 bases and J by 1 base; unmatched bases: 6. Per the germline V gene, CDR1 is SGHAT and CDR2 is FQNNGV. The CDR3 totals 15 residues. The CDR3 DNA reads TGTGCCAGCAGCCTTCTCCTAGCGGGCACAGATACGCAGTATTTT. Encoded protein: CASSLLLAGTDTQYF.

The chain employs TRBV20-1 and TRBJ2-1, with 8 positions matching TRBD1. Trimming took 2 bases from V and 4 from J; bases not matched to a gene: 7. Germline V gives CDR1 DFQATT, CDR2 SNEGSKA (reference sequence). The CDR3 covers 15 residues. CDR3 coding DNA: TGCAGTGCTAGACGGACAGGGTTGCTATACAATGAGCAGTTCTTC. Translating it yields CSARRTGLLYNEQFF.

This clonotype was picked up a small number of times. The J gene is TRBJ2-6, the V gene TRBV4-2; a weak D match, TRBD2 (5 bases). The V gene lost 0 bases and the J gene lost 2 bases, with 14 bases spanning the gap. Germline V CDR1 and CDR2: LGHNA, YNFKEQ. The CDR3 length is 18 residues. The CDR3 spells CASSQDSVLLAGANVLTF. In DNA form, the CDR3 reads TGTGCCAGCAGCCAAGATAGCGTGCTGCTGGCTGGGGCCAACGTCCTGACTTTC.

The CDR3 DNA is TGTGCCAGCAGCCGGACAGGGTTCTATGGCTACACCTTC. Encoded protein: CASSRTGFYGYTF. The genes are TRBV6-5 and TRBJ1-2, with 8 bases that match TRBD1. Trimming took 6 bases from V and 4 from J; bases not matched to a gene: 4. CDR1 and CDR2 (germline): MNHEY, SVGAGI. The CDR3 is made up of 13 amino acids.

The J gene is TRBJ2-3, the V gene TRBV5-1; D gene ambiguous. The V and J ends lost 5 bases and 5 bases respectively, with 12 bases between them. Germline V gives CDR1 SGHRS, CDR2 YFSETQ. CDR3 length equals 13 residues. The CDR3 here is CASSPSPVDTQYF. CDR3 coding DNA: TGCGCCAGCAGTCCTTCCCCTGTAGATACGCAGTATTTT. Full variable domain (remainder filled in from reference TRBV5-1 and TRBJ2-3): KAGVTQTPRYLIKTRGQQVTLSCSPISGHRSVSWYQQTPGQGLQFLFEYFSETQRNKGNFPGRFSGRQFSNSRSEMNVSTLELGDSALYLCASSPSPVDTQYFGPGTRLTVL.

The rearrangement joins TRBV7-3 to TRBJ1-1; 9 bases are a match to TRBD1. This CDR3 contains 15 residues. Germline V CDR1 and CDR2: SGHTA, FQGTGA. V trimming: 5 bases; J trimming: 3 bases; junction bases outside the gene matches: 7. The DNA of the CDR3 is TGTGCCAGCAGCGAAACAGGGGGCTGGTACACTGAAGCTTTCTTT. Protein product: CASSETGGWYTEAFF. The full variable domain, in which reference TRBV7-3 and TRBJ1-1 provide the parts outside the CDR3, is GAGVSQTPSNKVTEKGKYVELRCDPISGHTALYWYRQSLGQGPEFLIYFQGTGAADDSGLPNDRFFAVRPEGSVSTLKIQRTERGDSAVYLCASSETGGWYTEAFFGQGTRLTVV.

CDR3 nucleotides: TGTGCCACCATGAGGACTAGCGGGAGTTACAATGAGCAGTTCTTC. It codes for CATMRTSGSYNEQFF. The rearrangement links TRBV24-1 to TRBJ2-1, with 13 bases lining up with TRBD2. V was pared by 8 bases and J by 4 bases, with 4 bases of the junction left unmatched. The germline CDR1 and CDR2 sequences are KGHDR and SFDVKD. The CDR3 length is 15 residues.

The chain links TRBV7-3 to TRBJ2-2; D might be TRBD2 (6 bases). CDR1 is SGHTA, CDR2 FQGTGA, per germline. The CDR3 is 14 amino acids. Trimming removed 4 bases from V and 6 bases from J, with 12 bases in between. CDR3 loop: CASSWTPGAGELFF. CDR3 coding DNA: TGTGCCAGCAGCTGGACTCCGGGGGCCGGGGAGCTGTTTTTT.

V gene TRBV9 combines with J gene TRBJ2-7; TRBD1 matches 9 bases. Germline lookup yields CDR1 SGDLS and CDR2 YYNGEE. The CDR3 runs 15 residues. V lost 4 bases, J lost 0 bases, and 5 bases stayed unmatched. Here the CDR3 DNA reads TGTGCCAGCAGCTTGGACAGGGGTCTCTCCTACGAGCAGTACTTC. This sequence encodes CASSLDRGLSYEQYF.

The table lists this clonotype with many counts. V is TRBV19 and J is TRBJ2-1; D is possibly TRBD1 or TRBD2 (5 bases each). V was cut by 0 bases and J by 3 bases, with 9 bases left in between. Germline CDR1 reads LNHDA; CDR2 reads SQIVND (reference sequence). This CDR3 has 15 amino acids. The CDR3 bases are TGTGCCAGTAGTATAGATGTTGGGGGCTACAATGAGCAGTTCTTC. It specifies CASSIDVGGYNEQFF.

This clonotype has a handful of counts. In nucleotides, the CDR3 is TGTGCCAGCAGCGACACAGGGTATGGCACTGAAGCTTTCTTT. Translated, it gives CASSDTGYGTEAFF. The chain joins TRBV5-5 to TRBJ1-1; D may be TRBD1 (6 bases). CDR1 is SGHKS, CDR2 YYEKEE, per germline (reference sequence). Trimming removed 4 bases from V and 4 bases from J, with 14 bases in between. This CDR3 region has 14 residues.

In regard to this clonotype: An end of the junction differs from the germline gene, which may be a read error. The V call is TRBV7-6, the J call TRBJ1-5; D not resolved. CDR3 length equals 15 residues. Germline values: CDR1 SGHVS, CDR2 FNYEAQ. The CDR3 region has the DNA TGTGCTAGCAGCTTAGGCAGAACTAATAATCAGCCCCAGCATTTT. It yields the protein CASSLGRTNNQPQHF.

The V and J genes are TRBV18 and TRBJ2-7; tentatively, D is TRBD2 (6 bases). V was trimmed by 6 bases and J by 2 bases, leaving 11 bases between them. This CDR3 spans 13 amino acids. Looked up from germline, CDR1 is KGHSH and CDR2 is LQKENI. CDR3 coding DNA: TGTGCCAGCTCGACCGGGGGAACCTACGAGCAGTACGTC. Residues: CASSTGGTYEQYV.

This clonotype was found a few times. The chain joins TRBV14 to TRBJ2-1; TRBD2 aligns across 12 bases. Germline assignment: CDR1 SGHDN and CDR2 FVKESK. V dropped 3 bases and J dropped 6; count of bases not matched to a gene: 6. This CDR3 region has 16 residues. The DNA for the CDR3 is TGTGCCAGCAGCCATCAACTAGCGGGAGGATCCAATGAGCAGTTCTTC. Its translation: CASSHQLAGGSNEQFF.

This clonotype was recorded many times. The chain combines TRBV27 with TRBJ1-5; D is uncertain. Trimming removed 5 bases from V and 7 bases from J, with 12 bases in between. CDR3 size: 13 residues. The germline gives CDR1 MNHEY, CDR2 SMNVEV (reference sequence). CDR3 region: CASSPQYGQPQHF. The CDR3 DNA reads TGTGCCAGCAGTCCGCAATACGGACAGCCCCAGCATTTT.